Below are 11 T cell receptor beta chains sequenced from a single sample in a study of graft-versus-host responses after intestinal transplantation. Clones were read by immunoSEQ multiplex PCR, and TCRdb kept only the in-frame ones, dropping some. The data contain about 38,000 clones, less than 90% of them singletons. The source material was PBMCs, sampled about 38 months after transplant. These receptors were obtained from a human patient who received an intestinal transplant, so some T cells may come from the graft donor.

V and J are TRBV6-1 and TRBJ1-1; D unclear. The CDR3 has 13 amino acids. Trimming removed 1 base from V and 4 bases from J, with 7 bases in between. The germline gives CDR1 MNHNS, CDR2 SASEGT. CDR3 in DNA: TGTGCCAGCAGTGAAGGGGAGAGCACTGAAGCTTTCTTT. This translates into CASSEGESTEAFF.

The chain couples TRBV6-1 to TRBJ1-5; possible D gene TRBD1, 6 bases. V was clipped by 6 bases and J by 3 bases, with 9 bases between them. CDR1 is MNHNS, CDR2 SASEGT, per germline. This CDR3 has 13 amino acids. Written as DNA, the CDR3 is TGTGCCAGCAGAGGACAGCCCAATCAGCCCCAGCATTTT. Translated, it gives CASRGQPNQPQHF.

V is TRBV11-2 and J is TRBJ1-1; 7 nucleotides line up with TRBD1. J gave up 1 base and V 2 bases, and 1 base lay outside the gene matches. The CDR3 has 14 residues. Germline lookup yields CDR1 SGHAT and CDR2 FQNNGV. CDR3 protein: CASSLNRGNTEAFF. The CDR3 DNA reads as TGTGCCAGCAGCTTAAACAGGGGGAACACTGAAGCTTTCTTT.

The rearrangement uses TRBV4-1 and TRBJ2-7; the match to TRBD1 covers 8 bases. Germline CDR1 and CDR2: MGHRA and YSYEKL. V was pared by 3 bases and J by 2 bases, with 6 bases of the junction left unmatched. This CDR3 has 15 residues. The CDR3 here is CASSQPGQAPYEQYF. The CDR3 DNA is TGCGCCAGCAGCCAGCCGGGACAGGCTCCCTACGAGCAGTACTTC.

V gene TRBV5-1 combines with J gene TRBJ1-1, with 7 bases aligning to TRBD1. CDR1 is SGHRS, CDR2 YFSETQ, per germline. Losses at the gene ends were 2 bases for V and 2 bases for J; bases not matched to a gene: 3. The CDR3 totals 14 residues. The CDR3 loop reads CASSFAGGNTEAFF. Written as DNA, the CDR3 is TGCGCCAGCAGCTTCGCAGGGGGAAACACTGAAGCTTTCTTT.

Written as DNA, the CDR3 is TGTGCCAGCAGCTTGTTGGCAGGGGCGGTTGTCGAGCAGTACTTC. Protein: CASSLLAGAVVEQYF. The rearrangement uses TRBV5-4 and TRBJ2-7; a possible D gene is TRBD1 (6 bases). Germline CDR1 reads SGHNT; CDR2 reads YYREEE (reference sequence). The CDR3 runs 15 residues. V dropped 1 base and J dropped 6 bases, with 17 bases sitting between them.

This chain links TRBV6-1 with TRBJ1-3; 8 positions agree with TRBD1. The V gene end was trimmed by 2 bases and the J gene end by 3 bases; junction bases not matched to a gene: 3. The CDR3 consists of 15 residues. Germline values: CDR1 MNHNS, CDR2 SASEGT. The CDR3 protein is CASSERGTGGNTIYF. The DNA of the CDR3 is TGTGCCAGCAGTGAAAGGGGGACAGGTGGAAACACCATATATTTT.

CDR3 in DNA: TGTGCCAGCAGCCTCGGCGGGGGCGCGGCAGATACGCAGTATTTT. This translates into CASSLGGGAADTQYF. The rearrangement links TRBV4-2 to TRBJ2-3; tentative D call: TRBD2 (7 bases). Trimming cost V 4 bases and J 4 bases, with 15 bases left between them. Germline V CDR1 and CDR2: LGHNA, YNFKEQ. There are 15 residues in the CDR3.

In this sample, this clone turned up a few times. The V and J genes are TRBV5-1 and TRBJ2-4, with TRBD1 as a possible D gene (8 bases). Germline assignment: CDR1 SGHRS and CDR2 YFSETQ. Trimming removed 2 bases from V and 8 bases from J, with 11 bases in between. The CDR3 covers 13 residues. The CDR3 DNA reads as TGCGCCAGCAGCTTCACAGGGGGGGACATTCAGTACTTC. Amino acids: CASSFTGGDIQYF.

The J gene is TRBJ2-7, the V gene TRBV27; no firm D call. Germline V CDR1 and CDR2: MNHEY, SMNVEV (reference sequence). This CDR3 is built from 12 residues. The V end was cut by 6 bases, the J end by 5 bases, with 11 bases between. The CDR3 region has the DNA TGTGCCAGCAGCCGAGCCCTCCACGAGCAGTACTTC. Its protein product is CASSRALHEQYF.

The chain carries TRBV6-5 and TRBJ2-1; 8 nucleotides agree with TRBD2. CDR3 size: 15 residues. J gave up 6 bases and V 4 bases, and 8 bases lay outside the gene matches. The germline V gene encodes CDR1 MNHEY and CDR2 SVGAGI. CDR3 sequence reads: CASSLAGMGINEQFF. The CDR3 DNA is TGTGCCAGCAGTTTAGCGGGAATGGGGATCAATGAGCAGTTCTTC.